Sequencing of this T cell receptor beta chain was carried out in a study of cytomegalovirus exposure and HLA in healthy donors. The germline CDR1 and CDR2 sequences are SGHRS and YFSETQ. The CDR3 spans 16 residues. With 0 bases clipped from V and 7 bases from J, the junction kept 7 bases outside the gene matches. This table comes from immunoSEQ multiplex PCR, and its TCRdb copy is limited to in-frame clones, with some not included. The sample contains more than 95,000 clones, around 85% of which appear only once. General study results and limits: Rare TCR sequences predominated, though certain public TCRs were found in many donors.

About this clone itself: Its target is not known.

The receptor was isolated from a man between 18 and 35 years old in good health and CMV-seropositive. V is TRBV5-1 and J is TRBJ1-6, with 7 bases matching TRBD1. The sequenced material came from PBMCs. Here the CDR3 DNA reads TGCGCCAGCAGCTTGGAGGCAGGGGGGACCAATTCACCCCTCCACTTT. This translates into CASSLEAGGTNSPLHF.